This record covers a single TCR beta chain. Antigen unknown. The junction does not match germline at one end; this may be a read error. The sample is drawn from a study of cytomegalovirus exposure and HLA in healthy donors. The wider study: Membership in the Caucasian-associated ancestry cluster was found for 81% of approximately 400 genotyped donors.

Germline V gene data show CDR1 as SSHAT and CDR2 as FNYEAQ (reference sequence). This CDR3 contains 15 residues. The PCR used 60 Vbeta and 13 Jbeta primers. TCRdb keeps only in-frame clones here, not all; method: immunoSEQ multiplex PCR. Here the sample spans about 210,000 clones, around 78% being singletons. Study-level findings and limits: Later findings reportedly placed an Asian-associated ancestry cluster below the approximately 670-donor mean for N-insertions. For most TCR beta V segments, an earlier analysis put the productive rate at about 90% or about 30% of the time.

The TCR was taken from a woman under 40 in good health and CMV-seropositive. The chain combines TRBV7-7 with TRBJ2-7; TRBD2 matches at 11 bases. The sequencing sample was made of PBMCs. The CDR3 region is CASSSGTSGPYEQYF. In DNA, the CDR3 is TGTGCTAGCAGCTCCGGGACTAGCGGCCCCTACGAGCAGTACTTC.